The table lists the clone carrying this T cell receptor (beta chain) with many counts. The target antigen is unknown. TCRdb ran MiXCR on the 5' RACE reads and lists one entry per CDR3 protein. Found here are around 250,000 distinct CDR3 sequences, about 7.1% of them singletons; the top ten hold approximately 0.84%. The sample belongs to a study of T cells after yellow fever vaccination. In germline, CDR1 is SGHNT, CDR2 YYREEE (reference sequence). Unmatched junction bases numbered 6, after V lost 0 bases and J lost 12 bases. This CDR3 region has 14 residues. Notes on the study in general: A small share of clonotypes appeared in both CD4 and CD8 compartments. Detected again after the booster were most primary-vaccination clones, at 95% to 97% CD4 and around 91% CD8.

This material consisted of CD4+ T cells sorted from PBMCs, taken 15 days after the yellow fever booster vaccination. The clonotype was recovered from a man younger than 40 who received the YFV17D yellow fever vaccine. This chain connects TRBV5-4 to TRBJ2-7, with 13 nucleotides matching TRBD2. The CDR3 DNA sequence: TGTGCCAGCAGCTTGGAAGGACTAGCGGGAGCACTGTACTTC. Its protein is CASSLEGLAGALYF.